Listed below are T cell receptor beta chains from one sample, sequenced in a study of cytomegalovirus exposure and HLA in healthy donors. Sequencing was performed with immunoSEQ multiplex PCR; in TCRdb, only in-frame clones are kept and a portion is missing. The table has about 180,000 clones, approximately 80% seen once; the top ten hold about 1.6%. Sequencing used PBMCs. The receptors stem from a man between 18 and 35 years old in good health and CMV-seronegative. The CDR3 runs from the conserved cysteine through the conserved F or W. The order of the fields is V gene, D gene, J gene, clone size, CDR3 protein, CDR3 DNA. The D gene is left open where the match is weak. Part of the rows lack a size; the others show once, few, many or a class for expanded clones.

v_call: TRBV28; d_call: TRBD1; j_call: TRBJ1-2; clone_size: -; cdr3_aa: CASAQGGDSYGYTF; cdr3_nt: TGTGCCAGCGCACAGGGGGGGGACAGCTATGGCTACACCTTC
v_call: TRBV15; d_call: -; j_call: TRBJ1-6; clone_size: -; cdr3_aa: CATSRPADNSPLHF; cdr3_nt: TGTGCCACCAGCAGGCCCGCGGATAATTCACCCCTCCACTTT
v_call: TRBV11-2; d_call: TRBD1; j_call: TRBJ1-1; clone_size: -; cdr3_aa: CASSLDPGGLAEAFF; cdr3_nt: TGTGCCAGCAGCTTAGATCCAGGGGGCTTGGCTGAAGCTTTCTTT
v_call: TRBV6-1; d_call: TRBD1; j_call: TRBJ1-1; clone_size: -; cdr3_aa: CASSGYTGGGNTEAFF; cdr3_nt: TGTGCCAGCAGTGGGTATACAGGGGGAGGGAACACTGAAGCTTTCTTT
v_call: TRBV18; d_call: -; j_call: TRBJ1-4; clone_size: once; cdr3_aa: CASSPPGDNEKLFF; cdr3_nt: TGTGCCAGCTCACCCCCAGGCGACAATGAAAAACTGTTTTTT
v_call: TRBV2; d_call: TRBD2; j_call: TRBJ2-4; clone_size: -; cdr3_aa: CASGTSGSLDIQYF; cdr3_nt: TGTGCCAGTGGGACTAGCGGGAGTTTGGACATTCAGTACTTC
v_call: TRBV21-1; d_call: -; j_call: TRBJ2-7; clone_size: -; cdr3_aa: CASSKALPAGDEQYF; cdr3_nt: TGTGCCAGCAGCAAAGCGCTTCCAGCGGGAGACGAGCAGTACTTC
v_call: TRBV28; d_call: -; j_call: TRBJ1-6; clone_size: -; cdr3_aa: CASRIFQGNNSPLHF; cdr3_nt: TGTGCCAGCAGGATTTTCCAGGGAAATAATTCACCCCTCCACTTT
v_call: TRBV29-1; d_call: -; j_call: TRBJ2-7; clone_size: -; cdr3_aa: CSWGTGYEQYF; cdr3_nt: TGCAGCTGGGGAACAGGCTACGAGCAGTACTTC
v_call: TRBV28; d_call: -; j_call: TRBJ2-5; clone_size: few; cdr3_aa: CASSETGTLGGETQYF; cdr3_nt: TGTGCCAGCAGTGAAACCGGGACTCTTGGCGGAGAGACCCAGTACTTC
v_call: TRBV6-1; d_call: TRBD2; j_call: TRBJ2-5; clone_size: -; cdr3_aa: CASSEAPGLAGGQQETQYF; cdr3_nt: TGTGCCAGCAGTGAAGCGCCGGGACTAGCGGGGGGGCAACAAGAGACCCAGTACTTC
v_call: TRBV4-1; d_call: TRBD2; j_call: TRBJ2-7; clone_size: few; cdr3_aa: CASSQRSGSIDEQYF; cdr3_nt: TGCGCCAGCAGCCAAAGGAGCGGGAGTATCGACGAGCAGTACTTC
v_call: TRBV5-1; d_call: TRBD1; j_call: TRBJ1-6; clone_size: -; cdr3_aa: CASSLEGGVYNSPLHF; cdr3_nt: TGCGCCAGCAGCTTGGAAGGGGGCGTGTATAATTCACCCCTCCACTTT
v_call: TRBV19; d_call: TRBD1; j_call: TRBJ1-2; clone_size: -; cdr3_aa: CTSSILAGGYGYTF; cdr3_nt: TGTACCAGTAGTATCTTAGCAGGGGGCTATGGCTACACCTTC